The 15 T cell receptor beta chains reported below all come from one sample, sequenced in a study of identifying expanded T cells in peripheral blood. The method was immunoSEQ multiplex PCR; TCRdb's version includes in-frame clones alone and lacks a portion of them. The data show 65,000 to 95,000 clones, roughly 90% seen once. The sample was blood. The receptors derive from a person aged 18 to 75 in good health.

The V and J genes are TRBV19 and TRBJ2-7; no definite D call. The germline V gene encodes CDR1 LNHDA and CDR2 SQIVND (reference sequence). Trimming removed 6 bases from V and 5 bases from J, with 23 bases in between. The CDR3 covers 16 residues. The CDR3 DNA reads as TGTGCCAGTAGCAAACTAAAATCGTTGGACGACCACGAGCAGTACTTC. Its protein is CASSKLKSLDDHEQYF.

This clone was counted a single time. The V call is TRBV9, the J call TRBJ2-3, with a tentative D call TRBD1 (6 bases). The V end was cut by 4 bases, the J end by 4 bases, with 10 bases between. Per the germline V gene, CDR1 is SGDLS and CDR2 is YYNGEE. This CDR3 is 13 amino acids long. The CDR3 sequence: CASSPQGPDTQYF. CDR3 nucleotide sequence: TGTGCCAGCAGCCCCCAGGGGCCAGATACGCAGTATTTT. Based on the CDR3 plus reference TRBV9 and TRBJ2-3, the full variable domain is DSGVTQTPKHLITATGQRVTLRCSPRSGDLSVYWYQQSLDQGLQFLIQYYNGEERAKGNILERFSAQQFPDLHSELNLSSLELGDSALYFCASSPQGPDTQYFGPGTRLTVL.

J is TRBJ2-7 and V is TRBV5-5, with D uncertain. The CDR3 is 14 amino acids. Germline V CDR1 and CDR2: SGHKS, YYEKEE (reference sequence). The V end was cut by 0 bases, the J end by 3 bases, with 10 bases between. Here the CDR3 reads CASSLAGTNYEQYF. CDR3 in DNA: TGTGCCAGCAGCTTGGCGGGCACCAACTACGAGCAGTACTTC.

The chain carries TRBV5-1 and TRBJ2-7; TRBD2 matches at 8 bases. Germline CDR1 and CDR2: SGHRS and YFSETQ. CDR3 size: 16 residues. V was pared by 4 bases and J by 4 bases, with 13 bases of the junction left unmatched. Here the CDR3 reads CASSLGTAGGHYEQYF. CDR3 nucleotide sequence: TGCGCCAGCAGCCTGGGGACGGCGGGAGGTCATTACGAGCAGTACTTC.

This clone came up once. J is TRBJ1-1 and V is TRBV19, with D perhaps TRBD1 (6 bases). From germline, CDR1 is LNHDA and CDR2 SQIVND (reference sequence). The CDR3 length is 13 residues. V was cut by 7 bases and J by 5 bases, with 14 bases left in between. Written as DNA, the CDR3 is TGTGCCAGTATGAGGCTGGGGACAACTGAAGCTTTCTTT. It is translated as CASMRLGTTEAFF.

The CDR3 DNA is TGTGCCAGTAGTATAGTGTGGGACACCTACGAGCAGTACTTC. It codes for CASSIVWDTYEQYF. V and J are TRBV19 and TRBJ2-7; tentatively, D is TRBD1 (6 bases). Trimming pared 1 base from V and 2 bases from J, leaving 9 bases between. The germline gives CDR1 LNHDA, CDR2 SQIVND (reference sequence). The CDR3 consists of 14 residues.

The CDR3 sequence is CASSYSTAGGYTF. The CDR3 DNA reads as TGTGCCAGCAGTTACTCCACGGCGGGCGGCTACACCTTC. V usage is TRBV6-5 and J usage is TRBJ1-2; D ambiguous. CDR3 size: 13 residues. Germline V lookup: CDR1 MNHEY, CDR2 SVGAGI. Between the trimmed V and J ends, which lost 0 bases and 8 bases, there was a span of 10 bases.

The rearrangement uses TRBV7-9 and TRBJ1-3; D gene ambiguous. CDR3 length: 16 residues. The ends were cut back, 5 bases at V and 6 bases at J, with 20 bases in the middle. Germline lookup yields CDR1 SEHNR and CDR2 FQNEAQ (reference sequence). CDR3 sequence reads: CASSPILIRDENTIYF. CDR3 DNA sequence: TGTGCCAGCAGCCCGATTCTCATACGCGATGAAAACACCATATATTTT. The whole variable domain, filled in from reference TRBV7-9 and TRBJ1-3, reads DTGVSQNPRHKITKRGQNVTFRCDPISEHNRLYWYRQTLGQGPEFLTYFQNEAQLEKSRLLSDRFSAERPKGSFSTLEIQRTEQGDSAMYLCASSPILIRDENTIYFGEGSWLTVV.

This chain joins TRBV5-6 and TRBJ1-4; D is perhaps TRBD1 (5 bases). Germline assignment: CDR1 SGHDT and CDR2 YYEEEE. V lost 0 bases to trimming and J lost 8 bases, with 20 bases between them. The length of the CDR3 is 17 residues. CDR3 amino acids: CASSLVGQGGEGEKLFF. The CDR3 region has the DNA TGTGCCAGCAGCTTGGTGGGTCAAGGAGGGGAAGGCGAAAAACTGTTTTTT.

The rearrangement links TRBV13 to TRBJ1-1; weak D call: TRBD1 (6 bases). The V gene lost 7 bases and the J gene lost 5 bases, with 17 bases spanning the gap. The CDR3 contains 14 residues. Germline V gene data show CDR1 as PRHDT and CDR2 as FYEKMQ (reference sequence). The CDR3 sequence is CASNSGVLRTEAFF. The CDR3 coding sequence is TGTGCCAGCAACTCAGGGGTCTTGAGGACTGAAGCTTTCTTT.

CDR3 loop: CASSLVGGGDTGELFF. Here the CDR3 DNA reads TGCGCCAGCAGCTTGGTGGGGGGCGGCGACACCGGGGAGCTGTTTTTT. The chain couples TRBV5-1 to TRBJ2-2; D might be TRBD1 or TRBD2, each matching 6 bases. Trimming removed 0 bases at V and 3 bases at J, with 12 bases between. Germline assignment: CDR1 SGHRS and CDR2 YFSETQ. The CDR3 sequence is 16 residues long. Complete variable domain (other parts from reference TRBV5-1 and TRBJ2-2): KAGVTQTPRYLIKTRGQQVTLSCSPISGHRSVSWYQQTPGQGLQFLFEYFSETQRNKGNFPGRFSGRQFSNSRSEMNVSTLELGDSALYLCASSLVGGGDTGELFFGEGSRLTVL.

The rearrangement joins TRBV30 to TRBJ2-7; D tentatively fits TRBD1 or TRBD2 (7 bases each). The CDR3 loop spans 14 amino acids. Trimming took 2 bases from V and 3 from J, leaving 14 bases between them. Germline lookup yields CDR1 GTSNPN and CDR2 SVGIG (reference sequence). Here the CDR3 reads CAWSLGGGSYEQYF. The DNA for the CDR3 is TGTGCCTGGAGTCTGGGAGGGGGCAGCTACGAGCAGTACTTC.

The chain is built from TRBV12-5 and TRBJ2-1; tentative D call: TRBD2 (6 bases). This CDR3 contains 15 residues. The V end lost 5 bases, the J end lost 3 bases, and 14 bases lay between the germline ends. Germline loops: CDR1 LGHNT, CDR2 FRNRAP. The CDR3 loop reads CASGGGTGGYNEQFF. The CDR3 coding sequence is TGTGCTAGTGGTGGGGGGACTGGCGGCTACAATGAGCAGTTCTTC.

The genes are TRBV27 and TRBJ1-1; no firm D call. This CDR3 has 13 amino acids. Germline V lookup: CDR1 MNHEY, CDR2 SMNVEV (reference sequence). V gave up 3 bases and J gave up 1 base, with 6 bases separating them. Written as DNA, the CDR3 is TGTGCCAGCAGTTTTAGGCAGAACACTGAAGCTTTCTTT. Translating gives CASSFRQNTEAFF.

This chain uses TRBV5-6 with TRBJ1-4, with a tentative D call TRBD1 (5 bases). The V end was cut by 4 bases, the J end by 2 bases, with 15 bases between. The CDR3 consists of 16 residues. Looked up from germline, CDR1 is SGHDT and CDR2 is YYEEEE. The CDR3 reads CASSGGVEITNEKLFF. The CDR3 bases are TGTGCCAGCAGCGGGGGGGTCGAGATTACTAATGAAAAACTGTTTTTT. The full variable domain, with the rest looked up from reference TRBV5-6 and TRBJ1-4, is DAGVTQSPTHLIKTRGQQVTLRCSPKSGHDTVSWYQQALGQGPQFIFQYYEEEERQRGNFPDRFSGHQFPNYSSELNVNALLLGDSALYLCASSGGVEITNEKLFFGSGTQLSVL.